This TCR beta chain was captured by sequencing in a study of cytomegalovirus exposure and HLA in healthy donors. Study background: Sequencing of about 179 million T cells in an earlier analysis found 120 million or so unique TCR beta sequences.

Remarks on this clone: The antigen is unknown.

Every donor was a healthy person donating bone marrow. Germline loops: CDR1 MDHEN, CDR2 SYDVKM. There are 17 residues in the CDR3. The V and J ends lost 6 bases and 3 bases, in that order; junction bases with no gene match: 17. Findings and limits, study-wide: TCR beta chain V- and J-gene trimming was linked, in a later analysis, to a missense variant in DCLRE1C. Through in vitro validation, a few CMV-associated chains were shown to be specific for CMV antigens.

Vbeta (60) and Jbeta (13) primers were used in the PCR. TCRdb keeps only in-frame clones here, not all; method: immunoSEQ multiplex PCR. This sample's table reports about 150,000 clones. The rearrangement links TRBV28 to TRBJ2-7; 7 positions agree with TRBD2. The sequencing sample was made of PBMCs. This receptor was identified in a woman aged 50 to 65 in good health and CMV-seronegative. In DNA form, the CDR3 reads TGTGCCAGCAGAACCCCGGGACTACTTATGCCGGGCTACGAGCAGTACTTC. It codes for CASRTPGLLMPGYEQYF.